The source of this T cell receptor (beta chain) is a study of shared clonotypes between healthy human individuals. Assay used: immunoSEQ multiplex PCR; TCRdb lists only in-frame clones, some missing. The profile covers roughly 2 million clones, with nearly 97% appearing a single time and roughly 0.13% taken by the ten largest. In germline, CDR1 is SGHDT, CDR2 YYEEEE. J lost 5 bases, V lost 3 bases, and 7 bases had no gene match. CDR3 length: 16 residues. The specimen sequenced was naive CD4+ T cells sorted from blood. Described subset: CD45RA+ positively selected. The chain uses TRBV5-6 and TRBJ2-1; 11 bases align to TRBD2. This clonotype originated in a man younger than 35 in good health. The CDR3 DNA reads TGTGCCAGCAGCTCCATACTAGCGGGAGCTCACAATGAGCAGTTCTTC. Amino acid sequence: CASSSILAGAHNEQFF.